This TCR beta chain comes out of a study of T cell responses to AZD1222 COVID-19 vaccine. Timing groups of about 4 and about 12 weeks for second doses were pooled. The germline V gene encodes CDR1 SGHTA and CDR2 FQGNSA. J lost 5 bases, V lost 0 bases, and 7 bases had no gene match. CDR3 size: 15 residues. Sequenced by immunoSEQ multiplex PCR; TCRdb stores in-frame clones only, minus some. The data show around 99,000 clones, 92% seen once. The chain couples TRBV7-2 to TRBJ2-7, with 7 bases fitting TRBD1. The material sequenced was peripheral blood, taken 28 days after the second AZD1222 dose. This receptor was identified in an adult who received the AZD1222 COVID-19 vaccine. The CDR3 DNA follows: TGTGCCAGCAGCTTAGCCCGACAGGGATTGGACGAGCAGTACTTC. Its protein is CASSLARQGLDEQYF.